This TCR beta chain was observed in a study of blood T cell repertoires in COVID-19. About the research overall: PBMCs, B-cell-depleted T cells, or T cells were the source of the cDNA or gDNA that made up the material.

Original processing notes: Using reference gene primer amplification, nucleated cell counts were estimated. Repertoires were generated with immunoSEQ multiplex PCR, while TCRdb's copy carries only in-frame clones and drops some. The V and J calls and clone size come from that table; D and trimming were worked out from the DNA. The sample has about 260,000 clones, about 88% seen once. Trimming cost V 4 bases and J 2 bases; bases outside gene matches: 5. The CDR3 sequence is 15 residues long. The germline gives CDR1 SGHDT, CDR2 YYEEEE. This clone was counted a few times. The sequenced sample was peripheral blood. This chain joins TRBV5-6 and TRBJ1-2, with 10 bases fitting TRBD1. The TCR was taken from a man aged 60-69 years who had recovered from COVID-19. Here the CDR3 DNA reads TGTGCCAGCAGCATCCGGGACAGGGGAAACTATGGCTACACCTTC. Protein: CASSIRDRGNYGYTF.